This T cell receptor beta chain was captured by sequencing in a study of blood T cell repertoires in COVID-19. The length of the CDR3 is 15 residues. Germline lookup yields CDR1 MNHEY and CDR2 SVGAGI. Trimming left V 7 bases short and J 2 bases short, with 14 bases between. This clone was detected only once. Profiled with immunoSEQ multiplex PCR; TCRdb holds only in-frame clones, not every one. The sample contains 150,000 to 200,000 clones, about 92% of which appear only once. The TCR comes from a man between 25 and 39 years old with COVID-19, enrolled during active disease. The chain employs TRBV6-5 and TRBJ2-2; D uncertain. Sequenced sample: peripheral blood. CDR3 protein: CASNPSPGNTGELFF. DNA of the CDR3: TGTGCCAGCAACCCTTCGCCGGGTAACACCGGGGAGCTGTTTTTT.